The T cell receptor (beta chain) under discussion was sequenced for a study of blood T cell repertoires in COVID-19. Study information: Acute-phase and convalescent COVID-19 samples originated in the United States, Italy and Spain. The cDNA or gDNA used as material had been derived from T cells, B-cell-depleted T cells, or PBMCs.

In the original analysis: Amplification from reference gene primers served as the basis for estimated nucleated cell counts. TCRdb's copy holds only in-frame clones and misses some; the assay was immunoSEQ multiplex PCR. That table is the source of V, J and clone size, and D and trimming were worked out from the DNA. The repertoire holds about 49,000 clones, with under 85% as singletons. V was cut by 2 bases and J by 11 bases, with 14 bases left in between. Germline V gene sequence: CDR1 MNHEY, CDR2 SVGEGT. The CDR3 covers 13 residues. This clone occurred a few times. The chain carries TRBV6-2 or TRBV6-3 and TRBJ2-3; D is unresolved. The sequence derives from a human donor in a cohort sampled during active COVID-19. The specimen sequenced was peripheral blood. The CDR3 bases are TGTGCCAGCAGTTACCTTGGCGCGCCAGGGCAGTATTTT. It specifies CASSYLGAPGQYF.